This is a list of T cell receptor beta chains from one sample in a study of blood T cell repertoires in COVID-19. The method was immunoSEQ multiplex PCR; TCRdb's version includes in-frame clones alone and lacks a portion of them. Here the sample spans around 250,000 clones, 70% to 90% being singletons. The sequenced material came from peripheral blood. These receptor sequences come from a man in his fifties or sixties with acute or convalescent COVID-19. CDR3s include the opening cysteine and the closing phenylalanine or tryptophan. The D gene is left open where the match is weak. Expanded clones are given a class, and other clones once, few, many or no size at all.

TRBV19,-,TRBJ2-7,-,CASSKTDRGNEQYF,TGTGCCAGTAGTAAGACGGACAGAGGGAACGAGCAGTACTTC
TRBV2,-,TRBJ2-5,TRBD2,CASSEATGRGEETQYF,TGTGCCAGCAGTGAAGCGACGGGGAGGGGTGAAGAGACCCAGTACTTC
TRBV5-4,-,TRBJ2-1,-,CASSFYVGSGSYNEQFF,TGTGCCAGCAGCTTCTACGTCGGTAGCGGTTCCTACAATGAGCAGTTCTTC
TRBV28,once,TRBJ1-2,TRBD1,CASSSPGQGGYGYTF,TGTGCCAGCAGTTCCCCCGGACAGGGAGGTTATGGCTACACCTTC
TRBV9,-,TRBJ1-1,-,CASSTRDRNTEAFF,TGTGCCAGCAGCACTCGAGACAGGAACACTGAAGCTTTCTTT
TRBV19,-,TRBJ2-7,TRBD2,CASSMGTSGRVPYEQYF,TGTGCCAGTAGTATGGGGACTAGCGGGAGGGTCCCCTACGAGCAGTACTTC
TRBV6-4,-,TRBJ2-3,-,CASRQGGTDTQYF,TGTGCCAGCAGACAGGGAGGGACAGATACGCAGTATTTT
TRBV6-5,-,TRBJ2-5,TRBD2,CASTQLAVKETQYF,TGTGCCAGCACCCAACTAGCGGTCAAAGAGACCCAGTACTTC
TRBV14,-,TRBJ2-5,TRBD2,CASSLWTSGRGETQYF,TGTGCCAGCAGCCTCTGGACTAGCGGGAGAGGGGAGACCCAGTACTTC
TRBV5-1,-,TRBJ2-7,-,CASSLNSNEQYF,TGCGCCAGCAGCTTGAACAGCAACGAGCAGTACTTC
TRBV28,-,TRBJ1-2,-,CASSSLDRNGYTF,TGTGCCAGCAGTTCTCTCGACAGGAATGGCTACACCTTC
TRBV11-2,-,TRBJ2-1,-,CASSTLRNEQFF,TGTGCCAGCAGCACACTACGCAATGAGCAGTTCTTC
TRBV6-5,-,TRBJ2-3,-,CASSPTGPVVDTQYF,TGTGCCAGCAGTCCAACAGGGCCGGTAGTGGATACGCAGTATTTT
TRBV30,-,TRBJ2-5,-,CAWQSGTYQETQYF,TGTGCCTGGCAGAGCGGGACATACCAAGAGACCCAGTACTTC
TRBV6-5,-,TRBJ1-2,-,CASNSGTLQGRGYTF,TGTGCCAGCAATTCCGGGACACTCCAAGGCCGTGGCTACACCTTC
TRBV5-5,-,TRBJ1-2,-,CASSSGSTNYGYTF,TGTGCCAGCAGCAGCGGGAGTACTAACTATGGCTACACCTTC
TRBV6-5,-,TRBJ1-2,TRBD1,CASSGGQGAGYTF,TGTGCCAGCAGCGGGGGACAGGGGGCAGGCTACACCTTC